One sample yielded the 27 T cell receptor beta chains listed below, sequenced in a study of blood T cell repertoires in COVID-19. The protocol was immunoSEQ multiplex PCR, while the TCRdb copy is restricted to in-frame clones and leaves out a portion. The sample contains roughly 260,000 clones, roughly four fifths of which appear only once. Sequenced sample: PBMCs or T cells enriched from blood (not recorded which). Receptor source: a woman in her thirties or forties who had been exposed to COVID-19.

The chain is built from TRBV15 and TRBJ2-1; tentatively, D is TRBD2 (6 bases). Trimming shortened V by 1 base and J by 3 bases, and 10 bases separated the two germline ends. The CDR3 extends over 15 amino acids. CDR1 and CDR2 (germline): LNHNV, YYDKDF (reference sequence). This chain's CDR3 is CATSRGGTGYNEQFF. CDR3 bases: TGTGCCACCAGCAGAGGCGGGACGGGCTACAATGAGCAGTTCTTC.

V is TRBV19 and J is TRBJ2-1, with 10 bases aligning to TRBD2. This CDR3 has 14 residues. Looked up from germline, CDR1 is LNHDA and CDR2 is SQIVND (reference sequence). Trimming cost V 10 bases and J 9 bases; bases outside gene matches: 12. The CDR3 sequence is CATMSGGDPSEQFF. CDR3 nucleotides: TGTGCCACCATGAGCGGGGGGGATCCGAGTGAGCAGTTCTTC.

The chain recombines TRBV7-7 with TRBJ2-3; 9 bases map to TRBD2. V was pared by 2 bases and J by 4 bases, with 7 bases of the junction left unmatched. The V gene's germline CDR1 is SSHAT and CDR2 FNYEAQ (reference sequence). The CDR3 has 16 amino acids. The CDR3 here is CASSLLSGGSADTQYF. CDR3 bases: TGTGCCAGCAGCTTATTAAGCGGGGGGTCGGCAGATACGCAGTATTTT.

This sequence joins TRBV28 and TRBJ2-4; 8 bases are a match to TRBD2. V shed 6 bases, J shed 5 bases, and the junction held 9 bases outside the gene matches. CDR1 is MDHEN, CDR2 SYDVKM, per germline. CDR3 length: 15 residues. The DNA for the CDR3 is TGTGCCAGCAGAGGGGCGGGGGGCGCCGAAAACATTCAGTACTTC. The encoded protein is CASRGAGGAENIQYF.

This clone was seen only once. V and J are TRBV6-2 or TRBV6-3 and TRBJ2-7; 7 bases fit TRBD1. V lost 4 bases and J lost 5; bases outside the gene matches: 5. The V gene's germline CDR1 is MNHEY and CDR2 SVGEGT. The CDR3 runs 13 residues. CDR3 nucleotide sequence: TGTGCCAGCAGTTCCTACAGGGGAGACGAGCAGTACTTC. Its translation: CASSSYRGDEQYF.

The rearrangement uses TRBV4-3 and TRBJ2-1, with 8 bases matching TRBD1. The J segment lost 6 bases and the V segment lost 1 base, leaving 8 bases of the junction unmatched. The V gene's germline CDR1 is LGHNA and CDR2 YSLEER. The CDR3 contains 16 residues. The CDR3 sequence is CASSQVFTGGSNEQFF. The CDR3 DNA is TGCGCCAGCAGCCAAGTTTTCACAGGGGGGTCCAATGAGCAGTTCTTC.

This clone was picked up a small number of times. The rearrangement uses TRBV6-1 and TRBJ1-6, with D perhaps TRBD1 (6 bases). Per germline, CDR1 MNHNS and CDR2 SASEGT. CDR3 length: 18 amino acids. The V and J ends lost 3 bases and 0 bases respectively, with 15 bases between them. CDR3 DNA: TGTGCCAGCAGTGATTTCCTCAGGGGTAGCTCCTATAATTCACCCCTCCACTTT. Translated: CASSDFLRGSSYNSPLHF.

The chain employs TRBV30 and TRBJ2-2, with 8 bases matching TRBD2. Germline CDR1 and CDR2: GTSNPN and SVGIG (reference sequence). Trimming cost V 6 bases and J 5 bases; bases outside gene matches: 8. This CDR3 comprises 14 residues. CDR3 in amino acids: CACEPGLVTGELFF. CDR3 nucleotides: TGTGCCTGCGAACCGGGACTAGTTACCGGGGAGCTGTTTTTT.

A single count supports this clone. The chain is built from TRBV5-4 and TRBJ1-1; no clear D. V was shortened by 5 bases and J by 1 base, with 12 bases between the two germline ends. The length of the CDR3 is 14 residues. CDR1 and CDR2 (germline): SGHNT, YYREEE (reference sequence). Here the CDR3 reads CASSNKRRNTEAFF. DNA for the CDR3: TGTGCCAGCAGTAATAAACGGAGGAACACTGAAGCTTTCTTT.

J is TRBJ1-2 and V is TRBV7-8; 10 nucleotides line up with TRBD1. Trimming at V came to 1 base and at J to 5 bases, leaving 4 bases not matched to a gene. CDR1 and CDR2 from the germline V gene are SGHVS and FQNEAQ. CDR3 length: 15 residues. The CDR3 spells CASSLGGQGVYGYTF. In nucleotides, the CDR3 is TGTGCCAGCAGCTTAGGAGGACAGGGGGTATATGGCTACACCTTC.

This sequence joins TRBV7-2 and TRBJ2-1, with D tentatively TRBD2 (6 bases). There are 16 residues in the CDR3. The ends were cut back, 1 base at V and 7 bases at J, with 17 bases in the middle. The germline V gene has CDR1 SGHTA and CDR2 FQGNSA. The CDR3 region has the DNA TGTGCCAGCAGCTTAGAGACTAGACAAGTTCGGAATGAGCAGTTCTTC. It yields the protein CASSLETRQVRNEQFF.

The chain uses TRBV5-1 and TRBJ2-3, with 8 bases identical to TRBD2. Germline V gene sequence: CDR1 SGHRS, CDR2 YFSETQ. Losses at the gene ends were 0 bases for V and 5 bases for J; bases not matched to a gene: 8. The CDR3 has 16 residues. CDR3 loop: CASSLGERGPRDTQYF. DNA for the CDR3: TGCGCCAGCAGCTTGGGTGAGCGGGGGCCCCGAGATACGCAGTATTTT.

The gene calls are TRBV16 and TRBJ1-2, with D possibly being TRBD1 (5 bases). The V gene's germline CDR1 is KGHSY and CDR2 FQNENV. Trimming took off 1 base at V and 5 bases at J, with 11 bases between the two ends. This CDR3 is built from 14 residues. For the CDR3, the DNA is TGTGCCAGCAGCCAATTTGAGGGACTTTATGGCTACACCTTC. It specifies CASSQFEGLYGYTF.

The chain recombines TRBV28 with TRBJ1-2, with D unclear. The V gene's germline CDR1 is MDHEN and CDR2 SYDVKM. V was cut by 7 bases and J by 2 bases, with 14 bases left in between. The CDR3 is 14 residues long. The CDR3 sequence: CASNPRVRNYGYTF. The CDR3 DNA reads TGTGCCAGCAATCCCCGGGTCCGAAACTATGGCTACACCTTC.

The genes are TRBV2 and TRBJ1-2, with TRBD1 as a possible D gene (6 bases). This CDR3 contains 15 residues. Germline CDR1 and CDR2: SNHLY and FYNNEI. Trimming took 8 bases from V and 0 from J, leaving 16 bases between them. As DNA, the CDR3 is TGTGCCAGCGAAAGGGACACCCAAGCTAACTATGGCTACACCTTC. Protein sequence: CASERDTQANYGYTF.

This chain joins TRBV10-3 and TRBJ1-1, with unresolved D. The V gene's germline CDR1 is ENHRY and CDR2 SYGVKD. Trimming took 0 bases from V and 1 from J, leaving 6 bases between them. This CDR3 spans 14 amino acids. The CDR3 DNA is TGTGCCATCAGTGAGTCTGCGGGGAACACTGAAGCTTTCTTT. Translating it yields CAISESAGNTEAFF.

The chain uses TRBV6-6 and TRBJ2-7, with 7 bases lining up with TRBD1. Germline CDR1 reads MNHNY; CDR2 reads SVGAGI (reference sequence). The CDR3 totals 11 residues. Germline trimming cut 6 bases from V and 6 bases from J; bases unmatched to any gene: 2. CDR3 in DNA: TGTGCCAGCAGGACAGGGCTCGAGCAGTACTTC. It is translated as CASRTGLEQYF.

In DNA form, the CDR3 reads TGTGCCAGCAGCTGGCAGGGTTTTGCTTCACCCCTCCACTTT. It codes for CASSWQGFASPLHF. This chain uses TRBV5-4 with TRBJ1-6; a possible D gene is TRBD1 (5 bases). The length of the CDR3 is 14 residues. The germline CDR1 and CDR2 sequences are SGHNT and YYREEE (reference sequence). Between the trimmed V and J ends, which lost 3 bases and 9 bases, there was a span of 13 bases.

The chain uses TRBV5-4 and TRBJ2-3; TRBD1 is a possible D gene (6 bases). This CDR3 comprises 16 residues. Germline V gives CDR1 SGHNT, CDR2 YYREEE (reference sequence). The germline V and J ends were trimmed by 4 bases and 0 bases, with 15 bases remaining between them. CDR3 nucleotides: TGTGCCAGCAGCCGGGGTGGGGGCTCTAGCACAGATACGCAGTATTTT. Its translation: CASSRGGGSSTDTQYF.

This clone came up once. The CDR3 sequence: CASSAQGVGTEAFF. CDR3 DNA: TGTGCCAGCAGCGCACAGGGGGTTGGCACTGAAGCTTTCTTT. The chain recombines TRBV9 with TRBJ1-1; 8 bases are a match to TRBD1. CDR1 and CDR2 (germline): SGDLS, YYNGEE. V shed 3 bases and J 4 bases; nucleotides not matched to a gene: 5. This CDR3 is 14 amino acids long.

This clone showed up just once. The chain is built from TRBV7-9 and TRBJ1-1, with D uncertain. Germline V gene data show CDR1 as SEHNR and CDR2 as FQNEAQ (reference sequence). The CDR3 runs to 13 residues. V was cut by 2 bases and J by 5 bases, with 9 bases left in between. The CDR3 DNA reads as TGTGCCAGCAGCTTAAATGAGGGAACTGAAGCTTTCTTT. Amino acids: CASSLNEGTEAFF.

J is TRBJ1-3 and V is TRBV4-2; no reliable D call. Between the trimmed V and J ends, which lost 0 bases and 0 bases, there was a span of 9 bases. Germline loops: CDR1 LGHNA, CDR2 YNFKEQ. CDR3 length equals 16 residues. CDR3 amino acids: CASSQEARNSGNTIYF. CDR3 sequence (DNA): TGTGCCAGCAGCCAAGAAGCCCGTAACTCTGGAAACACCATATATTTT.

The V gene is TRBV6-5, the J gene TRBJ1-5, with D maybe TRBD1 (6 bases). The V gene's germline CDR1 is MNHEY and CDR2 SVGAGI. This CDR3 is 14 amino acids long. The V end lost 4 bases, the J end lost 3 bases, and 10 bases lay between the germline ends. The DNA of the CDR3 is TGTGCCAGCAGTTTCCAGGGGTTCAATCAGCCCCAGCATTTT. It is translated as CASSFQGFNQPQHF.

This clone was counted ten times or more. CDR3 sequence (DNA): TGTGCCAGCTCACCGATACTCCAGGGGGGCACAGATACGCAGTATTTT. Translation: CASSPILQGGTDTQYF. V is TRBV18 and J is TRBJ2-3, with TRBD1 identical over 7 bases. Unmatched junction bases numbered 7, after V lost 3 bases and J lost 1 base. The CDR3 contains 16 residues. Germline-derived CDR1 and CDR2 are KGHSH and LQKENI.

The chain recombines TRBV28 with TRBJ1-5, with D possibly TRBD1 on 5 matching bases. From germline, CDR1 is MDHEN and CDR2 SYDVKM. This CDR3 contains 14 residues. V was cut by 2 bases and J by 6 bases, with 11 bases left in between. CDR3 region: CASSLMGGGQPQHF. The CDR3 coding sequence is TGTGCCAGCAGTTTAATGGGGGGGGGTCAGCCCCAGCATTTT.

The table lists this clone with a count of one. The rearrangement links TRBV7-9 to TRBJ2-1, with a weak D call TRBD1 (5 bases). Trimming left V 2 bases short and J 10 bases short, with 15 bases between. Looked up from germline, CDR1 is SEHNR and CDR2 is FQNEAQ (reference sequence). CDR3 length: 14 residues. In DNA, the CDR3 is TGTGCCAGCAGCTTAAATCCCTCAGGGAACGAGCAGTTCTTC. Translation: CASSLNPSGNEQFF.

This clone was observed a handful of times. The V and J genes are TRBV9 and TRBJ1-1; tentatively, D is TRBD1 (5 bases). The CDR3 is 12 amino acids. Germline CDR1 is SGDLS and CDR2 is YYNGEE. The V end lost 5 bases, the J end lost 7 bases, and 12 bases lay between the germline ends. This CDR3 reads CASRDISGEAFF. CDR3 bases: TGTGCCAGCAGGGACATTTCAGGTGAAGCTTTCTTT.